Listed here are 22 T cell receptor beta chains from one sample, sequenced in a study of cytomegalovirus exposure and HLA in healthy donors. The PCR contained 60 Vbeta and 13 Jbeta primers. Repertoires were generated with immunoSEQ multiplex PCR, while TCRdb's copy carries only in-frame clones and drops some. The repertoire consists of approximately 130,000 clones, with roughly 79% occurring once and the leading ten covering around 3.2%. Sequencing was done on a sample of PBMCs. The source is a man aged 25-45 years in good health and CMV-seronegative.

The rearrangement joins TRBV15 to TRBJ1-1, with D unclear. The CDR3 is 15 amino acids. V dropped 3 bases and J dropped 3 bases, with 14 bases sitting between them. CDR1 is LNHNV and CDR2 is YYDKDF in the germline V gene (reference sequence). The DNA of the CDR3 is TGTGCCACCAGCAGGGGTGGCGGGGTGGACACTGAAGCTTTCTTT. Protein product: CATSRGGGVDTEAFF.

The gene calls are TRBV5-6 and TRBJ2-5; 10 bases match TRBD1. J gave up 5 bases and V 4 bases, and 2 bases lay outside the gene matches. CDR1 is SGHDT, CDR2 YYEEEE, per germline. The CDR3 has 13 amino acids. CDR3 bases: TGTGCCAGCAGCGAGGACAGGGGGGAGACCCAGTACTTC. Protein: CASSEDRGETQYF.

The chain uses TRBV6-1 and TRBJ1-1; 11 nucleotides line up with TRBD1. The CDR3 is made up of 16 amino acids. Germline V gives CDR1 MNHNS, CDR2 SASEGT. V trimming: 3 bases; J trimming: 7 bases; junction bases outside the gene matches: 10. CDR3 sequence (DNA): TGTGCCAGCAGTGATTGGACAGGGGGCCAATTCGTTGAAGCTTTCTTT. Translation: CASSDWTGGQFVEAFF.

V usage is TRBV30 and J usage is TRBJ2-1; TRBD2 matches 8 bases. J was trimmed by 2 bases and V by 0 bases; bases with no gene match: 0. CDR1 GTSNPN and CDR2 SVGIG come from the germline V gene (reference sequence). This CDR3 has 14 residues. CDR3 protein: CAWSVAGAYNEQFF. CDR3 coding DNA: TGTGCCTGGAGTGTAGCGGGGGCCTACAATGAGCAGTTCTTC.

The gene calls are TRBV11-2 and TRBJ2-1; 13 bases line up with TRBD2. Germline trimming cut 2 bases from V and 6 bases from J; bases unmatched to any gene: 1. Germline V gene lookup returns CDR1 SGHAT and CDR2 FQNNGV. This CDR3 contains 15 residues. CDR3 residues: CASSLRLAGGNEQFF. The DNA of the CDR3 is TGTGCCAGCAGCTTAAGACTAGCGGGGGGCAATGAGCAGTTCTTC.

The J gene is TRBJ2-7, the V gene TRBV9; possible D gene TRBD1, 5 bases. V gave up 4 bases and J gave up 4 bases, with 15 bases separating them. Germline CDR1 reads SGDLS; CDR2 reads YYNGEE. The CDR3 is 14 amino acids. The CDR3 DNA follows: TGTGCCAGCAGCCTGCCTGGACAAGAATACGAGCAGTACTTC. Amino acids: CASSLPGQEYEQYF.

The genes are TRBV7-3 and TRBJ2-1; 8 nucleotides match TRBD2. Germline trimming cut 0 bases from V and 7 bases from J; bases unmatched to any gene: 8. The length of the CDR3 is 16 residues. Germline-derived CDR1 and CDR2 are SGHTA and FQGTGA. The chain's CDR3 is CASSLTITAGGNEQFF. CDR3 nucleotides: TGTGCCAGCAGCTTAACGATAACGGCGGGAGGAAATGAGCAGTTCTTC.

The chain recombines TRBV6-9 with TRBJ2-1; the D gene is possibly TRBD1 (6 bases). Per the germline V gene, CDR1 is MNHGY and CDR2 is SVAAGI. With 0 bases removed from V and 4 bases from J, the gap between germline ends came to 13 bases. This CDR3 has 16 amino acids. CDR3 protein: CASSYSGGAEYNEQFF. The CDR3 nucleotides are TGTGCCAGCAGTTATTCAGGGGGAGCGGAGTACAATGAGCAGTTCTTC.

The CDR3 reads CASSPYLSTEAFF. CDR3 nucleotide sequence: TGTGCCAGCAGCCCTTACCTGAGCACTGAAGCTTTCTTT. The chain recombines TRBV7-2 with TRBJ1-1; D is uncertain. V was cut by 5 bases and J by 4 bases, with 11 bases left in between. The germline CDR1 and CDR2 sequences are SGHTA and FQGNSA. This CDR3 contains 13 residues.

The rearrangement joins TRBV28 to TRBJ1-2, with D perhaps TRBD1 (5 bases). Trimming stripped 6 bases from V and 6 bases from J, with 20 bases between. The CDR3 runs to 15 residues. Germline V gene data show CDR1 as MDHEN and CDR2 as SYDVKM. CDR3 sequence: CASRVNVPLGHGYTF. The CDR3 DNA follows: TGTGCCAGCAGGGTTAACGTCCCGTTGGGGCATGGCTACACCTTC.

The chain joins TRBV28 to TRBJ2-5; tentative D call: TRBD2 (5 bases). This CDR3 contains 15 residues. V lost 2 bases, J lost 1 base, and 11 bases lay in between. The germline V gene has CDR1 MDHEN and CDR2 SYDVKM. CDR3 residues: CASSLPSGVQETQYF. In DNA form, the CDR3 reads TGTGCCAGCAGTTTACCTTCCGGGGTCCAAGAGACCCAGTACTTC.

V usage is TRBV29-1 and J usage is TRBJ2-1, with 12 bases fitting TRBD2. This CDR3 region has 15 residues. V lost 5 bases and J lost 8; bases outside the gene matches: 10. Germline CDR1 SQVTM, CDR2 ANQGSEA. The CDR3 loop reads CSVIDTGTSGYEQFF. In DNA form, the CDR3 reads TGCAGCGTTATAGATACCGGGACTAGCGGGTATGAGCAGTTCTTC.

This clone appeared a single time. This chain links TRBV4-2 with TRBJ2-2, with a tentative D call TRBD1 (5 bases). The CDR3 runs 15 residues. Between the trimmed V and J ends, which lost 2 bases and 2 bases, there was a span of 9 bases. Germline lookup yields CDR1 LGHNA and CDR2 YNFKEQ. CDR3: CASSQSTDNTGELFF. The CDR3 coding sequence is TGTGCCAGCAGCCAATCGACAGACAACACCGGGGAGCTGTTTTTT.

J is TRBJ2-2 and V is TRBV13, with D possibly TRBD2 on 6 matching bases. V lost 2 bases, J lost 6 bases, and 10 bases lay in between. The CDR3 spans 14 residues. Per germline, CDR1 PRHDT and CDR2 FYEKMQ (reference sequence). CDR3 region: CASSLYGRAGELFF. CDR3 bases: TGTGCCAGCAGCTTATACGGGAGAGCCGGGGAGCTGTTTTTT.

This clone was counted a few times. The rearrangement links TRBV4-3 to TRBJ2-1; 7 nucleotides match TRBD1. The CDR3 length is 14 residues. Germline-derived CDR1 and CDR2 are LGHNA and YSLEER. V gave up 4 bases and J gave up 3 bases; unmatched junction bases: 3. CDR3 in DNA: TGCGCCAGCAGCCCGGACAGGAACTACAATGAGCAGTTCTTC. This gives the protein CASSPDRNYNEQFF.

The rearrangement uses TRBV12-5 and TRBJ1-2, with TRBD1 matching over 8 bases. Looked up from germline, CDR1 is LGHNT and CDR2 is FRNRAP. V shed 6 bases and J 2 bases; nucleotides not matched to a gene: 14. The CDR3 loop spans 17 amino acids. The CDR3 sequence is CASGLDRVRSMNYGYTF. In DNA, the CDR3 is TGTGCTAGTGGCCTGGACAGGGTACGGTCCATGAACTATGGCTACACCTTC. The full variable domain, completed using reference TRBV12-5 and TRBJ1-2, is DARVTQTPRHKVTEMGQEVTMRCQPILGHNTVFWYRQTMMQGLELLAYFRNRAPLDDSGMPKDRFSAEMPDATLATLKIQPSEPRDSAVYFCASGLDRVRSMNYGYTFGSGTRLTVV.

The chain joins TRBV5-8 to TRBJ1-5, with D tentatively TRBD1 (6 bases). Germline CDR1 is SGHTS and CDR2 is YDEGEE. Trimming left V 0 bases short and J 0 bases short, with 7 bases between. The CDR3 is 15 amino acids. The DNA for the CDR3 is TGTGCCAGCAGCTTGGGGGACACTAGCAATCAGCCCCAGCATTTT. Protein: CASSLGDTSNQPQHF.

The J gene is TRBJ2-7, the V gene TRBV7-9; the D gene is possibly TRBD1 (5 bases). The V end was cut by 3 bases, the J end by 5 bases, with 17 bases between. The CDR3 totals 15 residues. Per the germline V gene, CDR1 is SEHNR and CDR2 is FQNEAQ (reference sequence). The DNA for the CDR3 is TGTGCCAGCAGCTTCTCTACTGACAGTGTCAACGAGCAGTACTTC. Translating gives CASSFSTDSVNEQYF.

This chain connects TRBV7-3 to TRBJ2-5, with 8 bases matching TRBD1. The length of the CDR3 is 15 residues. The germline V gene has CDR1 SGHTA and CDR2 FQGTGA. V trimming: 1 base; J trimming: 5 bases; junction bases outside the gene matches: 6. CDR3 sequence: CASSLSGQGGETQYF. CDR3 DNA sequence: TGTGCCAGCAGCTTAAGTGGACAGGGCGGGGAGACCCAGTACTTC.

This chain joins TRBV4-3 and TRBJ1-3; D call uncertain. Germline V gene lookup returns CDR1 LGHNA and CDR2 YSLEER. Trimming cost V 0 bases and J 5 bases, with 14 bases left between them. This CDR3 has 16 amino acids. In nucleotides, the CDR3 is TGCGCCAGCAGCCAAGACGCTCGGGGAATCAGAAACACCATATATTTT. It translates to CASSQDARGIRNTIYF.

In this sample, this clone turned up once. The V gene is TRBV28, the J gene TRBJ1-1, with D perhaps TRBD1 (5 bases). The V end was cut by 2 bases, the J end by 7 bases, with 14 bases between. Germline V CDR1 and CDR2: MDHEN, SYDVKM. CDR3 size: 14 residues. The CDR3 DNA follows: TGTGCCAGCAGTTTAAGGGGTCCGGTGGGTGAAGCTTTCTTT. Encoded protein: CASSLRGPVGEAFF. The full variable domain, with the rest looked up from reference TRBV28 and TRBJ1-1, is DVKVTQSSRYLVKRTGEKVFLECVQDMDHENMFWYRQDPGLGLRLIYFSYDVKMKEKGDIPEGYSVSREKKERFSLILESASTNQTSMYLCASSLRGPVGEAFFGQGTRLTVV.

This clone was observed a single time. The chain has TRBV11-3 and TRBJ2-1; TRBD1 matches at 7 bases. From germline, CDR1 is SGHNT and CDR2 YENEEA. Trimming removed 5 bases from V and 1 base from J; junction bases left unmatched: 2. This CDR3 spans 14 amino acids. The CDR3 nucleotides read TGTGCCAGCAGCGCAGGGGGTTCCTACAATGAGCAGTTCTTC. It translates to CASSAGGSYNEQFF. The variable domain in full, with the rest retrieved from reference TRBV11-3 and TRBJ2-1, is EAGVVQSPRYKIIEKKQPVAFWCNPISGHNTLYWYLQNLGQGPELLIRYENEEAVDDSQLPKDRFSAERLKGVDSTLKIQPAELGDSAVYLCASSAGGSYNEQFFGPGTRLTVL.